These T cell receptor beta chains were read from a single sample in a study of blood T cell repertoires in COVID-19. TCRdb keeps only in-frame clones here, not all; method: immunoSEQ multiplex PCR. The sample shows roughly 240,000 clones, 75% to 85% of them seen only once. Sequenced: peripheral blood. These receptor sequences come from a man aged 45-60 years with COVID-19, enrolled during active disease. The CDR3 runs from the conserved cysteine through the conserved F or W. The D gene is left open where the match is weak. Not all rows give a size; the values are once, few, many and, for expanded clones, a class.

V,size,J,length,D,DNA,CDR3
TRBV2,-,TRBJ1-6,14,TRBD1,TGTGCCAGCAGTCAGGGGGTCCCTAATTCACCCCTCCACTTT,CASSQGVPNSPLHF
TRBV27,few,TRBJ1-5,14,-,TGTGCCAGCTGCAAGGACGGGACTTACCAGCCCCAGCATTTT,CASCKDGTYQPQHF
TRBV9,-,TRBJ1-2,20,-,TGTGCCAGCAGCGCAACCCGGGATTACCAAGGACAGTTGAATAACTATGGCTACACCTTC,CASSATRDYQGQLNNYGYTF
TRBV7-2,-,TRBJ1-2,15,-,TGTGCCAGCAGCTTATCCTGGCAGGGCAACTATGGCTACACCTTC,CASSLSWQGNYGYTF
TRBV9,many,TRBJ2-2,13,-,TGTGCCAGTAACGAGGGGAACACCGGGGAGCTGTTTTTT,CASNEGNTGELFF
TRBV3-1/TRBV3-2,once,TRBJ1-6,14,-,TGTGCCAGCAGCCAAGTACAGGGTAATTCACCCCTCCACTTT,CASSQVQGNSPLHF
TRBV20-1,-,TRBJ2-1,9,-,TGCAGTGCTAGGCAGGAGCAGTTCTTC,CSARQEQFF
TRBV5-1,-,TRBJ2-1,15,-,TGCGCCAGCAGCTTGGGGCCTGCTGGTTACAGTGAGCAGTTCTTC,CASSLGPAGYSEQFF
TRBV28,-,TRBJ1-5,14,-,TGTGCCAGCAGTTTAGGGGGGATTTCTCAGCCCCAGCATTTT,CASSLGGISQPQHF
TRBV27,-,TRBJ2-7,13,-,TGTGCCAGCTCTTTAAGTTTTGGGAGAGAGCAGTACTTC,CASSLSFGREQYF
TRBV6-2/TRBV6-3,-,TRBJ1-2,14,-,TGTGCCAGCAGTTACAGGACAGAATCCTATGGCTACACCTTC,CASSYRTESYGYTF
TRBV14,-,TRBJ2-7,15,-,TGTGCCAGCAGCAAGGGACTGACATTATCCTACGAGCAGTACTTC,CASSKGLTLSYEQYF
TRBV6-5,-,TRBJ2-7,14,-,TGTGCCAGCAGTCAACGCGGTAGGTCCTACGAGCAGTACTTC,CASSQRGRSYEQYF
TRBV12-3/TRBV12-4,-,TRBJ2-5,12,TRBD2,TGTGCCAGCAGCACGGGGGGGGAGACCCAGTACTTC,CASSTGGETQYF
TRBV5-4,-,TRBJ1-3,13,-,TGTGCCAGCAGCCGAGCCAATGGAAACACCATATATTTT,CASSRANGNTIYF
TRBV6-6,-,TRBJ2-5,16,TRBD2,TGTGCCAGCAGCGACTGGACTAGCGGTGGTGGGGAGACCCAGTACTTC,CASSDWTSGGGETQYF